The clone carrying this T cell receptor (beta chain) occurred a few times. Its matching antigen is unknown. A single record per CDR3 protein comes from TCRdb applying MiXCR to the reads. The data show more than 650,000 distinct CDR3 sequences, 35% seen once. The record originates from a study of T cell repertoires in cytomegalovirus infection. Study overall: From public TCR beta signatures came an indication of both CMV infection and matching HLA type. Findings and caveats of the study: Dominating the ex vivo response were HLA-C-restricted CMV-specific TCR beta clonotypes. Accumulated public TCR beta family frequency recognized individuals carrying CMV together with the relevant HLA.

The CDR3 length is 16 residues. Trimming stripped 5 bases from V and 5 bases from J, with 19 bases between. Germline CDR1 and CDR2: SGHVS and FQNEAQ. The sample was PBMCs. The rearrangement uses TRBV7-8 and TRBJ2-1; D gene ambiguous. The receptor was isolated from a human donor in good health (CMV status not recorded). Some clones in this sample may be carry-over from other donors' samples. This CDR3 reads CASSRYRVLNNNEQFF. The CDR3 DNA follows: TGTGCCAGCAGCCGCTACCGGGTCTTAAACAACAATGAGCAGTTCTTC.